This TCR beta chain was identified in a study of Ad26.COV2.S vaccination and SARS-CoV-2 variants. Per the germline V gene, CDR1 is SNHLY and CDR2 is FYNNEI. V lost 4 bases, J lost 1 base, and 15 bases lay in between. The CDR3 loop spans 16 amino acids. Indicated treatment: about 20 received Ad26.COV2.S at low or high dose, single or two shots; several received placebo; per-sample allocation not given. Sampling happened 63 days after the first vaccine or placebo injection. Using immunoSEQ multiplex PCR, the repertoire was profiled, and TCRdb retains in-frame clones only, with some absent. The sample consists of 350,000 to 450,000 clones, about 90% of them appearing once.

The material was peripheral blood, obtained in a trial of Ad26.COV2.S vaccine versus placebo. The chain carries TRBV2 and TRBJ2-3; no firm D call. The origin of this receptor is a person between 18 and 65 years old who received the Ad26.COV2.S COVID-19 vaccine or a placebo. CDR3 protein: CASSAPLPRGTDTQYF. CDR3 DNA sequence: TGTGCCAGCAGTGCCCCACTCCCAAGAGGCACAGATACGCAGTATTTT.